This TCR beta chain came from a study of T cell responses to AZD1222 COVID-19 vaccine. General study points: Clonal diversity may have been underestimated in mostly white British donors.

The germline gives CDR1 SGHTA, CDR2 FQGNSA. The V end lost 1 base, the J end lost 1 base, and 4 bases lay between the germline ends. The CDR3 spans 13 residues. Method: immunoSEQ multiplex PCR; TCRdb's copy keeps in-frame clones and lacks some. The table shows some 110,000 clones, with 80% to 85% occurring only once. Comment on this clone: Antigen specificity is unknown.

This sequence joins TRBV7-2 and TRBJ1-1; unclear D gene. This receptor was taken from an adult in good health. This material consisted of peripheral blood, taken on day 0 of AZD1222 vaccination. The CDR3 bases are TGTGCCAGCAGCTTAGACAGGAACACTGAAGCTTTCTTT. Translation: CASSLDRNTEAFF. The full variable domain, in which reference TRBV7-2 and TRBJ1-1 provide the parts outside the CDR3, is GAGVSQSPSNKVTEKGKDVELRCDPISGHTALYWYRQSLGQGLEFLIYFQGNSAPDKSGLPSDRFSAERTGGSVSTLTIQRTQQEDSAVYLCASSLDRNTEAFFGQGTRLTVV.